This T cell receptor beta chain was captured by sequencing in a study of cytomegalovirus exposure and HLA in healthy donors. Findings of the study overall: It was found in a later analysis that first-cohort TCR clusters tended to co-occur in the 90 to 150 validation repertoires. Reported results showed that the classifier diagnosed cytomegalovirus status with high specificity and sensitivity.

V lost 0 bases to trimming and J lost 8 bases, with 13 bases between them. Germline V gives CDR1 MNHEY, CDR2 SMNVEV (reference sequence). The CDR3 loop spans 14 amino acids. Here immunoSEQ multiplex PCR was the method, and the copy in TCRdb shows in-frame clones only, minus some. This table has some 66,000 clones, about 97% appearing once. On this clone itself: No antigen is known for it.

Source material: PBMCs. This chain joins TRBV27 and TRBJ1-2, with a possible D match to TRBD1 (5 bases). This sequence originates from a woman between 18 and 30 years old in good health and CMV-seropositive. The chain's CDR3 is CASSLSPRDGGYTF. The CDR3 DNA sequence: TGTGCCAGCAGTTTATCGCCCAGGGATGGCGGCTACACCTTC.